These 32 T cell receptor beta chains were all obtained from the same sample, sequenced in a study of blood T cells in healthy people across ages. Using a J-beta primer mix together with a sample-barcoded 5' primer, a second PCR was run for 7 to 11 cycles. One entry per CDR3 protein results from TCRdb running MiXCR on the 5' RACE reads. Here the sample spans about a million distinct CDR3 sequences, roughly 43% being singletons. The sequencing sample was made of blood. These receptors originate from a man under 40 in good health.

The V and J genes are TRBV29-1 and TRBJ1-2; the D gene is possibly TRBD1 (6 bases). This CDR3 has 12 amino acids. The germline V gene has CDR1 SQVTM and CDR2 ANQGSEA. V lost 3 bases to trimming and J lost 7 bases, with 12 bases between them. This CDR3 reads CSVEGARSGYTF. CDR3 coding DNA: TGCAGCGTTGAGGGGGCGCGGAGTGGCTACACCTTC.

This clonotype has a count of ten or more. The CDR3 sequence: CASSSGQDYEQYF. Here the CDR3 DNA reads TGTGCCAGCAGCTCCGGACAGGACTACGAGCAGTACTTC. This chain joins TRBV5-6 and TRBJ2-7; 7 nucleotides align to TRBD1. With V trimmed by 3 bases and J by 3 bases, 3 bases remained unmatched. Germline V CDR1 and CDR2: SGHDT, YYEEEE. The CDR3 is 13 amino acids.

This clonotype was detected many times. The chain joins TRBV29-1 to TRBJ2-1, with D possibly matching TRBD2 (5 bases). The CDR3 is 12 residues long. Germline V gene sequence: CDR1 SQVTM, CDR2 ANQGSEA. V was pared by 2 bases and J by 9 bases, with 11 bases between. The CDR3 here is CSVELTRGEQFF. The CDR3 region has the DNA TGCAGCGTTGAATTAACCCGGGGTGAGCAGTTCTTC.

This clonotype was found once. The chain has TRBV5-5 and TRBJ1-1, with D hard to call. CDR1 and CDR2 from the germline V gene are SGHKS and YYEKEE (reference sequence). The CDR3 has 14 amino acids. The V gene lost 1 base and the J gene lost 1 base, with 8 bases spanning the gap. CDR3 sequence reads: CASSLRRQNTEAFF. The CDR3 nucleotides read TGTGCCAGCAGCTTGCGTCGACAGAACACTGAAGCTTTCTTT. Full variable domain (rest looked up from reference TRBV5-5 and TRBJ1-1): DAGVTQSPTHLIKTRGQQVTLRCSPISGHKSVSWYQQVLGQGPQFIFQYYEKEERGRGNFPDRFSARQFPNYSSELNVNALLLGDSALYLCASSLRRQNTEAFFGQGTRLTVV.

This clonotype has only a few counts. The chain couples TRBV3-1 to TRBJ2-4; D may be TRBD1 or TRBD2 (6 bases each). With 5 bases removed from V and 9 bases from J, the gap between germline ends came to 23 bases. Germline CDR1 LGHDT, CDR2 YNNKEL (reference sequence). CDR3 length: 16 residues. The CDR3 bases are TGTGCCAGCAGCGAAAGGGGGGCCTCGGGCCACGGCATTCAGTACTTC. Amino acids: CASSERGASGHGIQYF.

The CDR3 loop reads CATSDRDREDTQYF. In DNA, the CDR3 is TGTGCCACCAGTGACCGGGACAGGGAAGATACGCAGTATTTT. This rearrangement joins TRBV24-1 to TRBJ2-3; 9 bases are shared with TRBD1. The V segment lost 4 bases and the J segment 5 bases; nucleotides outside the gene matches: 3. CDR3 length equals 14 residues. CDR1 and CDR2 (germline): KGHDR, SFDVKD.

The chain joins TRBV4-3 to TRBJ1-2; tentative D call: TRBD1 (5 bases). The CDR3 runs to 14 residues. Trimming removed 1 base from V and 1 base from J, with 7 bases in between. Looked up from germline, CDR1 is LGHNA and CDR2 is YSLEER. The CDR3 coding sequence is TGCGCCAGCAGCCAAGGGGACGGTAACTATGGCTACACCTTC. Its translation is CASSQGDGNYGYTF.

The chain joins TRBV28 to TRBJ2-1, with D perhaps TRBD1 or TRBD2 (5 bases each). In germline, CDR1 is MDHEN, CDR2 SYDVKM. The V end lost 7 bases, the J end lost 4 bases, and 17 bases lay between the germline ends. CDR3 length equals 15 residues. The CDR3 is CASTSPGAIYNEQFF. CDR3 sequence (DNA): TGTGCCAGCACCTCCCCCGGGGCCATTTACAATGAGCAGTTCTTC.

This clonotype was seen a few times. The J gene is TRBJ2-1, the V gene TRBV29-1; tentatively, D is TRBD1 or TRBD2 (5 bases each). Per the germline V gene, CDR1 is SQVTM and CDR2 is ANQGSEA. With 4 bases removed from V and 10 bases from J, the gap between germline ends came to 14 bases. This CDR3 has 12 residues. The CDR3 protein is CSVGDRGEEQFF. CDR3 bases: TGCAGCGTTGGGGACCGTGGTGAAGAGCAGTTCTTC.

The rearrangement uses TRBV6-5 and TRBJ1-6; 7 bases align to TRBD1. Germline CDR1 and CDR2: MNHEY and SVGAGI. J was trimmed by 10 bases and V by 4 bases; bases with no gene match: 10. The CDR3 is 15 residues long. The CDR3 sequence is CASSFRGTAPSPLHF. The CDR3 DNA reads TGTGCCAGCAGTTTTCGCGGGACAGCGCCCTCACCCCTCCACTTT.

The chain is built from TRBV7-2 and TRBJ2-3; the D call may be TRBD1 or TRBD2 (6 bases each). Trimming removed 2 bases at V and 3 bases at J, with 15 bases between. From germline, CDR1 is SGHTA and CDR2 FQGNSA. The CDR3 spans 16 residues. The DNA for the CDR3 is TGTGCCAGCAGCTTAAGGCGCGTAGGGGGGACAGATACGCAGTATTTT. This codes for CASSLRRVGGTDTQYF.

V gene TRBV11-2 combines with J gene TRBJ2-6; 7 positions agree with TRBD2. The CDR3 is made up of 19 amino acids. V trimming: 4 bases; J trimming: 0 bases; junction bases outside the gene matches: 12. Germline CDR1 and CDR2: SGHAT and FQNNGV. The CDR3 loop is CASSYVAGRVGSGANVLTF. In DNA form, the CDR3 reads TGTGCCAGCAGCTATGTCGCAGGGAGGGTCGGCTCTGGGGCCAACGTCCTGACTTTC.

The gene calls are TRBV20-1 and TRBJ2-1; TRBD2 agrees at 9 bases. The V and J ends lost 1 base and 1 base, in that order; junction bases with no gene match: 2. Per germline, CDR1 DFQATT and CDR2 SNEGSKA (reference sequence). This CDR3 has 15 amino acids. DNA for the CDR3: TGCAGTGCTAGAGCGCGGGGGGGGTCCTACAATGAGCAGTTCTTC. This translates into CSARARGGSYNEQFF.

The gene calls are TRBV3-1 and TRBJ2-3; perhaps TRBD2 as D (5 bases). Trimming removed 1 base from V and 5 bases from J, with 10 bases in between. The CDR3 runs 14 residues. The germline V gene has CDR1 LGHDT and CDR2 YNNKEL (reference sequence). CDR3 in amino acids: CASSQGRGKDTQYF. Written as DNA, the CDR3 is TGTGCCAGCAGCCAAGGACGGGGAAAAGATACGCAGTATTTT.

This clonotype was observed a handful of times. V and J are TRBV4-1 and TRBJ2-1; the D gene is possibly TRBD2 (5 bases). CDR3 length: 17 amino acids. The V gene lost 1 base and the J gene lost 4 bases, with 17 bases spanning the gap. From germline, CDR1 is MGHRA and CDR2 YSYEKL. The CDR3 DNA reads TGCGCCAGCAGCCAAGGCCCCGCGGGCACCACATACAATGAGCAGTTCTTC. Protein product: CASSQGPAGTTYNEQFF.

The genes are TRBV13 and TRBJ2-7, with D possibly being TRBD1 (5 bases). The CDR3 is 14 residues long. Germline V gives CDR1 PRHDT, CDR2 FYEKMQ (reference sequence). Trimming stripped 5 bases from V and 2 bases from J, with 13 bases between. CDR3 amino acids: CASSGGQGAYEQYF. CDR3 in DNA: TGTGCCAGCAGCGGCGGACAAGGGGCCTACGAGCAGTACTTC.

This clonotype was seen more than once but under ten times. The chain has TRBV5-1 and TRBJ1-5, with D unclear. CDR3 size: 17 residues. CDR1 is SGHRS and CDR2 is YFSETQ in the germline V gene. The V and J ends lost 1 base and 2 bases respectively, with 16 bases between them. The CDR3 sequence: CASSLLYRATGNQPQHF. CDR3 in DNA: TGCGCCAGCAGCTTGCTCTACCGGGCCACGGGCAATCAGCCCCAGCATTTT. The variable domain in full, completed from reference TRBV5-1 and TRBJ1-5, reads KAGVTQTPRYLIKTRGQQVTLSCSPISGHRSVSWYQQTPGQGLQFLFEYFSETQRNKGNFPGRFSGRQFSNSRSEMNVSTLELGDSALYLCASSLLYRATGNQPQHFGDGTRLSIL.

V and J are TRBV5-6 and TRBJ2-5; D possibly corresponds to TRBD1 (5 bases). The CDR3 covers 14 residues. The ends were cut back, 0 bases at V and 5 bases at J, with 11 bases in the middle. Germline assignment: CDR1 SGHDT and CDR2 YYEEEE. This CDR3 is CASSLGQFYETQYF. The CDR3 coding sequence is TGTGCCAGCAGCTTGGGACAGTTCTACGAGACCCAGTACTTC. Looking up the rest from reference TRBV5-6 and TRBJ2-5 gives the full variable domain: DAGVTQSPTHLIKTRGQQVTLRCSPKSGHDTVSWYQQALGQGPQFIFQYYEEEERQRGNFPDRFSGHQFPNYSSELNVNALLLGDSALYLCASSLGQFYETQYFGPGTRLLVL.

This chain connects TRBV6-6 to TRBJ1-1; D perhaps matches TRBD1 (5 bases). Germline V gene data show CDR1 as MNHNY and CDR2 as SVGAGI (reference sequence). V lost 7 bases to trimming and J lost 4 bases, with 22 bases between them. This CDR3 region has 16 residues. The DNA of the CDR3 is TGTGCCAGCAAACCTCTCACCCCGGGGCCGCGCACTGAAGCTTTCTTT. As protein: CASKPLTPGPRTEAFF.

This clonotype was seen just once. This sequence joins TRBV4-3 and TRBJ1-3; D possibly corresponds to TRBD1 (5 bases). The CDR3 runs to 18 residues. Trimming shortened V by 0 bases and J by 1 base, and 16 bases separated the two germline ends. Germline V gene lookup returns CDR1 LGHNA and CDR2 YSLEER. CDR3 nucleotide sequence: TGCGCCAGCAGCCAAGATTATGGGGCAGGTGAATCTGGAAACACCATATATTTT. Residues: CASSQDYGAGESGNTIYF.

A few counts support this clonotype. The V call is TRBV3-1, the J call TRBJ2-3, with D perhaps matching TRBD1 (5 bases). CDR1 LGHDT and CDR2 YNNKEL come from the germline V gene (reference sequence). Trimming pared 5 bases from V and 10 bases from J, leaving 19 bases between. This CDR3 spans 14 amino acids. The CDR3 spells CASSSPGMGLAQYF. The CDR3 DNA follows: TGTGCCAGCAGCTCCCCAGGGATGGGGTTGGCGCAGTATTTT.

In DNA, the CDR3 is TGTGCCAGCAGCCCCCCTTACGCGGGGAACTATGGCTACACCTTC. It yields the protein CASSPPYAGNYGYTF. The rearrangement links TRBV7-9 to TRBJ1-2; no firm D call. Trimming removed 5 bases at V and 2 bases at J, with 15 bases between. This CDR3 spans 15 amino acids. The V gene's germline CDR1 is SEHNR and CDR2 FQNEAQ (reference sequence). Based on the CDR3 plus reference TRBV7-9 and TRBJ1-2, the full variable domain is DTGVSQNPRHKITKRGQNVTFRCDPISEHNRLYWYRQTLGQGPEFLTYFQNEAQLEKSRLLSDRFSAERPKGSFSTLEIQRTEQGDSAMYLCASSPPYAGNYGYTFGSGTRLTVV.

V is TRBV5-1 and J is TRBJ2-5, with 7 positions matching TRBD2. Per germline, CDR1 SGHRS and CDR2 YFSETQ. This CDR3 is 15 amino acids long. The ends lost 5 bases at V and 1 base at J; junction bases unmatched: 8. CDR3 region: CASRISGESQETQYF. In nucleotides, the CDR3 is TGCGCCAGCAGAATCAGCGGGGAATCCCAAGAGACCCAGTACTTC.

This clonotype was recorded a few times. CDR3 loop: CASSSTLDQPQHF. The CDR3 nucleotides are TGTGCCAGCAGCTCAACCTTAGATCAGCCCCAGCATTTT. The V call is TRBV13, the J call TRBJ1-5; unclear D gene. CDR1 PRHDT and CDR2 FYEKMQ come from the germline V gene (reference sequence). The V end lost 4 bases, the J end lost 5 bases, and 9 bases lay between the germline ends. CDR3 length: 13 amino acids.

This clonotype has just one count. This sequence joins TRBV28 and TRBJ2-1; D unclear. CDR1 MDHEN and CDR2 SYDVKM come from the germline V gene. This CDR3 contains 16 residues. Deletions cut 5 bases from V and 2 bases from J, with 16 bases between. As DNA, the CDR3 is TGTGCCAGCAGTGCCCTCCCTAGTGGCGCCTACAATGAGCAGTTCTTC. Encoded protein: CASSALPSGAYNEQFF.

This clonotype was counted ten times or more. The rearrangement uses TRBV24-1 and TRBJ2-7; D perhaps matches TRBD1 (7 bases). The germline gives CDR1 KGHDR, CDR2 SFDVKD. V lost 5 bases, J lost 5 bases, and 15 bases lay in between. The length of the CDR3 is 14 residues. The CDR3 protein is CATSAAGGYHEQYF. Written as DNA, the CDR3 is TGTGCCACCAGTGCGGCAGGGGGGTATCACGAGCAGTACTTC.

This clonotype was counted many times. The rearrangement joins TRBV9 to TRBJ2-5, with unresolved D. The germline V and J ends were trimmed by 0 bases and 1 base, with 4 bases remaining between them. Germline loops: CDR1 SGDLS, CDR2 YYNGEE. CDR3 length equals 13 residues. This CDR3 is CASSVDTQETQYF. CDR3 DNA: TGTGCCAGCAGCGTAGATACCCAAGAGACCCAGTACTTC.

J is TRBJ1-5 and V is TRBV28, with D perhaps matching TRBD1 (6 bases). Trimming shortened V by 4 bases and J by 10 bases, and 14 bases separated the two germline ends. From germline, CDR1 is MDHEN and CDR2 SYDVKM. This CDR3 spans 13 amino acids. The CDR3 DNA reads as TGTGCCAGCAGTTCCACGGACAGAGGACCCCAGCATTTT. Its translation is CASSSTDRGPQHF.

The V call is TRBV29-1, the J call TRBJ1-2; tentative D call: TRBD1 (5 bases). In germline, CDR1 is SQVTM, CDR2 ANQGSEA. The germline V and J ends were trimmed by 3 bases and 0 bases, with 11 bases remaining between them. The CDR3 consists of 14 residues. CDR3 region: CSVDREGTNYGYTF. The CDR3, as DNA: TGCAGCGTTGATAGGGAGGGGACTAACTATGGCTACACCTTC.

This clonotype was counted at least ten times. J is TRBJ2-1 and V is TRBV29-1; 8 positions agree with TRBD1. Trimming cost V 6 bases and J 0 bases; bases outside gene matches: 4. The CDR3 is 14 amino acids. Germline V gene lookup returns CDR1 SQVTM and CDR2 ANQGSEA. The DNA for the CDR3 is TGCAGCGTCGCAGGGGGCGTCTCCTACAATGAGCAGTTCTTC. Translation gives CSVAGGVSYNEQFF.

This clonotype has a handful of counts. The gene calls are TRBV7-2 and TRBJ1-2; D remains unclear. CDR3 length equals 15 residues. Germline CDR1 and CDR2: SGHTA and FQGNSA. Trimming took off 2 bases at V and 0 bases at J, with 10 bases between the two ends. CDR3: CASSLRSYTNYGYTF. The CDR3 DNA reads as TGTGCCAGCAGCTTAAGGTCCTATACTAACTATGGCTACACCTTC.

The V call is TRBV10-3, the J call TRBJ2-5; D is unclear. Trimming left V 3 bases short and J 1 base short, with 15 bases between. The germline V gene encodes CDR1 ENHRY and CDR2 SYGVKD. The CDR3 is 16 amino acids. In DNA, the CDR3 is TGTGCCATCAGTGATGATGTGGGCAGACCCCAAGAGACCCAGTACTTC. Translated: CAISDDVGRPQETQYF.